One and the same sample provided the 30 T cell receptor beta chains below, sequenced in a study of blood T cell repertoires in COVID-19. Profiling relied on immunoSEQ multiplex PCR, and the TCRdb table lists in-frame clones only, not all of them. This table has about 210,000 clones, 92% appearing once. The sample comprised peripheral blood. The receptors come from a man younger than 40 with acute or convalescent COVID-19.

The V and J genes are TRBV3-1 (or the pseudogene TRBV3-2) and TRBJ2-7, with TRBD2 matching over 8 bases. CDR1 LGHDT and CDR2 YNNKEL come from the germline V gene (reference sequence). The CDR3 is made up of 18 amino acids. After removal of 2 bases from V and 4 bases from J, the junction contained 16 bases not matched to a gene. The CDR3 sequence is CASSQLPSQKRGLYEQYF. CDR3 in DNA: TGTGCCAGCAGCCAACTCCCGTCCCAGAAGCGGGGGCTTTACGAGCAGTACTTC.

This rearrangement joins TRBV7-2 to TRBJ1-1; tentatively, D is TRBD1 (6 bases). The V gene's germline CDR1 is SGHTA and CDR2 FQGNSA. Trimming shortened V by 1 base and J by 6 bases, and 15 bases separated the two germline ends. The CDR3 is 15 amino acids. CDR3 nucleotides: TGTGCCAGCAGCTTAGAGGGCAGGGGATGGCCTGAAGCTTTCTTT. This gives the protein CASSLEGRGWPEAFF.

The V gene is TRBV28, the J gene TRBJ1-5; possible D gene TRBD1, 6 bases. The germline gives CDR1 MDHEN, CDR2 SYDVKM. The CDR3 is made up of 16 amino acids. Trimming left V 3 bases short and J 5 bases short, with 17 bases between. The CDR3 DNA sequence: TGTGCCAGCAGTTTGCAACAGGGATTGGGGGATCAGCCCCAGCATTTT. It codes for CASSLQQGLGDQPQHF.

The J gene is TRBJ2-5, the V gene TRBV11-3, with 12 bases lining up with TRBD2. CDR1 and CDR2 from the germline V gene are SGHNT and YENEEA. V lost 0 bases and J lost 4; bases outside the gene matches: 3. The CDR3 sequence is 16 residues long. This CDR3 reads CASSLEGGLAGETQYF. CDR3 bases: TGTGCCAGCAGCTTAGAAGGGGGACTAGCGGGAGAGACCCAGTACTTC.

This chain uses TRBV30 with TRBJ1-6; D remains unclear. The CDR3 has 14 amino acids. V was trimmed by 4 bases and J by 7 bases, leaving 14 bases between them. Germline V CDR1 and CDR2: GTSNPN, SVGIG (reference sequence). The CDR3 here is CAWNGHVRNSPLHF. The CDR3 bases are TGTGCCTGGAACGGCCATGTCAGGAATTCACCCCTCCACTTT.

The chain employs TRBV28 and TRBJ2-2; 13 nucleotides agree with TRBD2. The V segment lost 9 bases and the J segment 2 bases; nucleotides outside the gene matches: 6. Germline assignment: CDR1 MDHEN and CDR2 SYDVKM. This CDR3 has 16 residues. DNA for the CDR3: TGTGCCAGTCGGACTAGCGGGAGTGCAAACACCGGGGAGCTGTTTTTT. Translating gives CASRTSGSANTGELFF. Full variable domain (outside the CDR3, taken from reference TRBV28 and TRBJ2-2): DVKVTQSSRYLVKRTGEKVFLECVQDMDHENMFWYRQDPGLGLRLIYFSYDVKMKEKGDIPEGYSVSREKKERFSLILESASTNQTSMYLCASRTSGSANTGELFFGEGSRLTVL.

V usage is TRBV6-5 and J usage is TRBJ2-7; 7 nucleotides line up with TRBD1. CDR3 length equals 14 residues. J gave up 12 bases and V 2 bases, and 13 bases lay outside the gene matches. Per the germline V gene, CDR1 is MNHEY and CDR2 is SVGAGI. This CDR3 is CASSYEQGSRRLYF. The CDR3, as DNA: TGTGCCAGCAGTTACGAACAGGGGAGTCGTAGACTGTACTTC.

This clone was found a few times. This chain uses TRBV4-2 with TRBJ2-3; a possible D gene is TRBD2 (5 bases). The germline V and J ends were trimmed by 3 bases and 3 bases, with 16 bases remaining between them. The CDR3 has 16 amino acids. Germline V gene lookup returns CDR1 LGHNA and CDR2 YNFKEQ. The CDR3 nucleotides read TGTGCCAGCAGCCACGGGGTGAGGGTGAGAACAGATACGCAGTATTTT. It is translated as CASSHGVRVRTDTQYF.

The chain couples TRBV18 to TRBJ1-2; possible D gene TRBD1, 5 bases. V was trimmed by 1 base and J by 1 base, leaving 10 bases between them. Germline assignment: CDR1 KGHSH and CDR2 LQKENI. This CDR3 contains 15 residues. Here the CDR3 reads CASSPRQNSNYGYTF. In DNA, the CDR3 is TGTGCCAGCTCACCACGACAGAATAGTAACTATGGCTACACCTTC.

CDR3 nucleotides: TGTGCCAGCAGCTCCCCCCGGGAGGACAGGGGGGATGAAAAACTGTTTTTT. It translates to CASSSPREDRGDEKLFF. The chain links TRBV7-8 to TRBJ1-4, with 10 bases lining up with TRBD1. With 4 bases clipped from V and 6 bases from J, the junction kept 11 bases outside the gene matches. CDR3 length: 17 amino acids. Germline CDR1 and CDR2: SGHVS and FQNEAQ. Combining the CDR3 with reference TRBV7-8 and TRBJ1-4 gives the whole variable domain GAGVSQSPRYKVAKRGQDVALRCDPISGHVSLFWYQQALGQGPEFLTYFQNEAQLDKSGLPSDRFFAERPEGSVSTLKIQRTQQEDSAVYLCASSSPREDRGDEKLFFGSGTQLSVL.

The J gene is TRBJ1-6, the V gene TRBV3-1 (or the pseudogene TRBV3-2), with D maybe TRBD1 (6 bases). The V end was cut by 6 bases, the J end by 7 bases, with 16 bases between. This CDR3 spans 15 amino acids. Germline assignment: CDR1 LGHDT and CDR2 YNNKEL (reference sequence). The CDR3 DNA reads TGTGCCAGCAGGGGCAAGGGGGGGGACAATTCACCCCTCCACTTT. The encoded protein is CASRGKGGDNSPLHF.

V gene TRBV21-1 combines with J gene TRBJ2-3; the table's D call TRBD2 went unverified against the DNA. TRBV21-1 is labeled a pseudogene. The CDR3 covers 20 residues. The CDR3 protein is CASSKVGSGGARDSTDTQYF. In nucleotides, the CDR3 is TGTGCCAGCAGCAAAGTCGGTAGCGGGGGGGCCCGGGATAGCACAGATACGCAGTATTTT.

The rearrangement links TRBV6-2 or TRBV6-3 to TRBJ2-3; 12 bases line up with TRBD2. The germline gives CDR1 MNHEY, CDR2 SVGEGT. The CDR3 contains 18 residues. After removal of 2 bases from V and 5 bases from J, the junction contained 11 bases not matched to a gene. The chain's CDR3 is CASSYLLLAGGQKDTQYF. CDR3 coding DNA: TGTGCCAGCAGTTACCTGTTACTAGCGGGAGGACAAAAAGATACGCAGTATTTT.

This clone came up once. This chain uses TRBV5-4 with TRBJ1-3; unclear D gene. CDR1 and CDR2 (germline): SGHNT, YYREEE (reference sequence). The length of the CDR3 is 13 residues. Deletions cut 1 base from V and 7 bases from J, with 9 bases between. CDR3 DNA: TGTGCCAGCAGCTTGATGGTAGAGAACACCATATATTTT. Amino acids: CASSLMVENTIYF.

The chain's CDR3 is CASSVGVGRGGASEQFF. The CDR3 nucleotides are TGTGCCAGCAGCGTGGGCGTAGGGCGCGGGGGGGCAAGTGAGCAGTTCTTC. The rearrangement uses TRBV5-6 and TRBJ2-1; TRBD2 agrees at 9 bases. CDR3 size: 17 residues. CDR1 is SGHDT and CDR2 is YYEEEE in the germline V gene. Trimming took 4 bases from V and 9 from J; bases not matched to a gene: 17.

The gene calls are TRBV2 and TRBJ2-5; 8 bases map to TRBD1. In germline, CDR1 is SNHLY, CDR2 FYNNEI. The ends lost 7 bases at V and 1 base at J; junction bases unmatched: 8. The CDR3 runs to 15 residues. CDR3 in amino acids: CASIRQGTRQETQYF. The CDR3 DNA sequence: TGTGCCAGCATCCGACAGGGGACACGCCAAGAGACCCAGTACTTC.

This rearrangement joins TRBV5-1 to TRBJ2-3; 10 positions agree with TRBD2. V shed 4 bases and J 2 bases; nucleotides not matched to a gene: 13. CDR1 SGHRS and CDR2 YFSETQ come from the germline V gene. The CDR3 is 18 residues long. The CDR3 nucleotides are TGCGCCAGCAGCGCATCGGAACCCCTAGCGGGAGTCACAGATACGCAGTATTTT. It is translated as CASSASEPLAGVTDTQYF. Looking up the rest from reference TRBV5-1 and TRBJ2-3 gives the full variable domain: KAGVTQTPRYLIKTRGQQVTLSCSPISGHRSVSWYQQTPGQGLQFLFEYFSETQRNKGNFPGRFSGRQFSNSRSEMNVSTLELGDSALYLCASSASEPLAGVTDTQYFGPGTRLTVL.

The chain joins TRBV5-8 to TRBJ2-1; unclear D gene. Germline lookup yields CDR1 SGHTS and CDR2 YDEGEE. The V and J ends lost 4 bases and 6 bases respectively, with 8 bases between them. The CDR3 spans 12 residues. This chain's CDR3 is CASSLQSNEQFF. The CDR3 nucleotides read TGTGCCAGCAGCCTACAGAGCAATGAGCAGTTCTTC. The variable domain in full, with the rest retrieved from reference TRBV5-8 and TRBJ2-1, is EAGVTQSPTHLIKTRGQQATLRCSPISGHTSVYWYQQALGLGLQFLLWYDEGEERNRGNFPPRFSGRQFPNYSSELNVNALELEDSALYLCASSLQSNEQFFGPGTRLTVL.

A single count supports this clone. The chain recombines TRBV30 with TRBJ2-6, with 10 bases fitting TRBD1. V dropped 2 bases and J dropped 1; count of bases not matched to a gene: 5. The germline V gene has CDR1 GTSNPN and CDR2 SVGIG (reference sequence). The CDR3 sequence is 17 residues long. Here the CDR3 reads CAWSQGTGVSGANVLTF. For the CDR3, the DNA is TGTGCCTGGAGTCAAGGGACAGGGGTATCTGGGGCCAACGTCCTGACTTTC.

The rearrangement joins TRBV29-1 to TRBJ2-1; the D gene is possibly TRBD2 (6 bases). This CDR3 is 15 amino acids long. V was shortened by 4 bases and J by 4 bases, with 17 bases between the two germline ends. CDR1 SQVTM and CDR2 ANQGSEA come from the germline V gene. CDR3 in amino acids: CSVATRPGEYNEQFF. In nucleotides, the CDR3 is TGCAGCGTTGCGACTCGGCCGGGGGAATACAATGAGCAGTTCTTC.

The chain couples TRBV24-1 to TRBJ2-7; TRBD2 agrees at 8 bases. The CDR3 is 14 residues long. From germline, CDR1 is KGHDR and CDR2 SFDVKD. V was pared by 0 bases and J by 5 bases, with 2 bases of the junction left unmatched. The CDR3, as DNA: TGTGCCACCAGTGATTTGCCGGGGGGGAACGAGCAGTACTTC. It encodes CATSDLPGGNEQYF.

The count of this clone is one. The chain carries TRBV5-1 and TRBJ1-1; unclear D gene. Germline-derived CDR1 and CDR2 are SGHRS and YFSETQ. Trimming took 4 bases from V and 4 from J, leaving 14 bases between them. This CDR3 contains 14 residues. For the CDR3, the DNA is TGCGCCAGCAGCCATCCCGACGCGGGCACTGAAGCTTTCTTT. It codes for CASSHPDAGTEAFF.

J is TRBJ1-6 and V is TRBV5-4; 7 nucleotides line up with TRBD1. Trimming at V came to 5 bases and at J to 10 bases, leaving 15 bases not matched to a gene. Looked up from germline, CDR1 is SGHNT and CDR2 is YYREEE (reference sequence). This CDR3 region has 16 residues. DNA for the CDR3: TGTGCCAGCAGGTATAGCGGGGACAGCTTAGACTCACCCCTCCACTTT. Encoded protein: CASRYSGDSLDSPLHF.

CDR3 amino acids: CASSVPGTEGNEQFF. CDR3 nucleotides: TGTGCCAGCAGCGTTCCCGGGACAGAGGGCAATGAGCAGTTCTTC. The chain has TRBV11-2 and TRBJ2-1; 7 positions match TRBD1. Trimming cost V 5 bases and J 6 bases; bases outside gene matches: 10. The CDR3 contains 15 residues. Germline CDR1 and CDR2: SGHAT and FQNNGV.

This clone was seen once. The V and J genes are TRBV6-6 and TRBJ1-2; perhaps TRBD1 as D (5 bases). CDR1 and CDR2 from the germline V gene are MNHNY and SVGAGI (reference sequence). V was trimmed by 3 bases and J by 7 bases, leaving 21 bases between them. The CDR3 runs 16 residues. CDR3 DNA: TGTGCCAGCAGTTATCTGGGGGGTGCGAACCTTGGTGGCTACACCTTC. This gives the protein CASSYLGGANLGGYTF.

This clone was seen only once. The V and J genes are TRBV2 and TRBJ2-1, with 9 bases matching TRBD1. Losses at the gene ends were 10 bases for V and 8 bases for J; bases not matched to a gene: 12. The CDR3 runs to 14 residues. Germline V gene lookup returns CDR1 SNHLY and CDR2 FYNNEI. The CDR3 region is CATTGGYRGYEQFF. In nucleotides, the CDR3 is TGTGCCACCACAGGGGGCTACCGCGGCTATGAGCAGTTCTTC.

V usage is TRBV5-1 and J usage is TRBJ2-3, with D perhaps TRBD2 (5 bases). V lost 4 bases to trimming and J lost 5 bases, with 14 bases between them. Germline CDR1 SGHRS, CDR2 YFSETQ. There are 14 residues in the CDR3. The CDR3 loop is CASSEAAEVDTQYF. The CDR3 DNA is TGCGCCAGCAGCGAGGCAGCGGAGGTAGATACGCAGTATTTT. Full variable domain (outside the CDR3, taken from reference TRBV5-1 and TRBJ2-3): KAGVTQTPRYLIKTRGQQVTLSCSPISGHRSVSWYQQTPGQGLQFLFEYFSETQRNKGNFPGRFSGRQFSNSRSEMNVSTLELGDSALYLCASSEAAEVDTQYFGPGTRLTVL.

This clone showed up just once. The chain uses TRBV3-1 (or the pseudogene TRBV3-2) and TRBJ2-1; 13 bases are shared with TRBD2. Germline CDR1 LGHDT, CDR2 YNNKEL (reference sequence). With V trimmed by 5 bases and J by 8 bases, 6 bases remained unmatched. The CDR3 has 15 amino acids. CDR3 residues: CASSAGTSGIDEQFF. The CDR3 DNA sequence: TGTGCCAGCAGCGCTGGGACTAGCGGGATTGATGAGCAGTTCTTC.

V and J are TRBV7-9 and TRBJ2-7; 11 nucleotides line up with TRBD2. The trim removed 4 bases at V and 3 bases at J, leaving 5 bases unmatched. The CDR3 sequence is 15 residues long. Germline V CDR1 and CDR2: SEHNR, FQNEAQ (reference sequence). CDR3 sequence reads: CASSSRLAGSYEQYF. CDR3 in DNA: TGTGCCAGCAGCTCCCGACTAGCGGGAAGCTACGAGCAGTACTTC.

This chain joins TRBV3-1 (or the pseudogene TRBV3-2) and TRBJ2-7; 8 bases are a match to TRBD2. CDR1 LGHDT and CDR2 YNNKEL come from the germline V gene (reference sequence). CDR3 length equals 16 residues. V lost 5 bases to trimming and J lost 4 bases; unmatched junction nucleotides: 13. The CDR3 spells CASSSRGGREFYEQYF. The DNA of the CDR3 is TGTGCCAGCAGCTCACGGGGGGGCAGGGAGTTTTACGAGCAGTACTTC.